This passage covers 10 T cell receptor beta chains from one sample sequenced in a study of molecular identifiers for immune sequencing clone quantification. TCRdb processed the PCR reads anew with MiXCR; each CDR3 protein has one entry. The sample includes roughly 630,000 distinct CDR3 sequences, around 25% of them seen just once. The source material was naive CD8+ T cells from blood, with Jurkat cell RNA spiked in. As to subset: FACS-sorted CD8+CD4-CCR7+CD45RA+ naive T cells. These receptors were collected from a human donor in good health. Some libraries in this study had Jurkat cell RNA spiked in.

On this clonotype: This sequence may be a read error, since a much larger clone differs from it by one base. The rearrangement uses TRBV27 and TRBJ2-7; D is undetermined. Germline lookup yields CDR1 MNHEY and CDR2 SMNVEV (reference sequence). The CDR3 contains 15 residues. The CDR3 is CASSPGSYSSYEPYF. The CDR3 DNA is TGTGCCAGCAGCCCCGGATCCTACAGCTCCTACGAGCCGTACTTC.

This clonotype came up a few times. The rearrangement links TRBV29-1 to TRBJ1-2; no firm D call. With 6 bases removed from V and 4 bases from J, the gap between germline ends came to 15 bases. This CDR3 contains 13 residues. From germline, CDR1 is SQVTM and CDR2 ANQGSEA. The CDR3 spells CSVEIESSYGYTF. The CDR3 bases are TGCAGCGTAGAAATTGAATCATCCTATGGCTACACCTTC.

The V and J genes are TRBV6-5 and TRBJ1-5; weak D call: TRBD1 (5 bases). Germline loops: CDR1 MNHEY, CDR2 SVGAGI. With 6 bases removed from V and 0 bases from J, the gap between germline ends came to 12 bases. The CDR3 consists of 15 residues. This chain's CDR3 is CASSGTADSNQPQHF. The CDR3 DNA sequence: TGTGCCAGCAGCGGGACTGCCGATAGCAATCAGCCCCAGCATTTT.

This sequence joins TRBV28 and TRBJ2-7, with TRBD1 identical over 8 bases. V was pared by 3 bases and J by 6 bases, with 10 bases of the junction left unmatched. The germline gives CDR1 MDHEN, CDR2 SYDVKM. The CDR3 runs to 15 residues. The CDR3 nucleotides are TGTGCCAGCAGTTTTCAACGGCAGGGGGCGTCCGAGCAGTACTTC. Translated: CASSFQRQGASEQYF.

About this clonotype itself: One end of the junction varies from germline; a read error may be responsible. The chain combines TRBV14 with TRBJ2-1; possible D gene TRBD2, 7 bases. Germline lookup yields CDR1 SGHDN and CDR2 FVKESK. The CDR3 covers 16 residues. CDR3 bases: TGTGCCAGCAGCCAGAGGTTGGGGGGGGCCTACAATGAGCAGTCCTTC. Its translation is CASSQRLGGAYNEQSF. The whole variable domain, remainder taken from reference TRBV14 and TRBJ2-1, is EAGVTQFPSHSVIEKGQTVTLRCDPISGHDNLYWYRRVMGKEIKFLLHFVKESKQDESGMPNNRFLAERTGGTYSTLKVQPAELEDSGVYFCASSQRLGGAYNEQSFGPGTRLTVL.

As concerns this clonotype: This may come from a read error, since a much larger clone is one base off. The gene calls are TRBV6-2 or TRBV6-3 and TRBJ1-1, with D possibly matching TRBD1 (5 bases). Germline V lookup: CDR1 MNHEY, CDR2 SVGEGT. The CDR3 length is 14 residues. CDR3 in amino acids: CAGSYGTTGTEAFF. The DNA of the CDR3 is TGTGCCGGCAGTTACGGGACGACGGGGACTGAAGCTTTCTTT.

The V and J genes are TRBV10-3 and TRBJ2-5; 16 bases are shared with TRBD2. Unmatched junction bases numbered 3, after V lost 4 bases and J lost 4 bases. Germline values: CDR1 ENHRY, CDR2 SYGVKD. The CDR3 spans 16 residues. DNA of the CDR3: TGTGCCATCAGTGGGGGACTAGCGGGAGGGGGAGAGACCCAGTACTTC. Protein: CAISGGLAGGGETQYF.

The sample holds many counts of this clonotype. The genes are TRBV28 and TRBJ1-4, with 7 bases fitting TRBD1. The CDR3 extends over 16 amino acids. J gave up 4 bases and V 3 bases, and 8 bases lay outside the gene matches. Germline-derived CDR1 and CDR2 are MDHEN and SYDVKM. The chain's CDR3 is CASSLPPGQLNEKLFF. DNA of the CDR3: TGTGCCAGCAGTTTGCCACCGGGACAGCTTAATGAAAAACTGTTTTTT.

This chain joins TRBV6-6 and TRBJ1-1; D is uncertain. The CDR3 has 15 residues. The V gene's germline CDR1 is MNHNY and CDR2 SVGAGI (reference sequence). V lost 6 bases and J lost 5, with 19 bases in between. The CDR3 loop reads CASSPDRHSATEAFF. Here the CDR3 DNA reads TGTGCCAGCAGCCCCGACCGGCACTCGGCGACTGAAGCTTTCTTT.

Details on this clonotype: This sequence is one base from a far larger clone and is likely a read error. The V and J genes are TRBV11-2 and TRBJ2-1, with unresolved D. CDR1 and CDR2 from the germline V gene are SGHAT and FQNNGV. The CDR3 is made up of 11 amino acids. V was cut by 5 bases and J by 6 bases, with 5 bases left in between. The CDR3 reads CASSILNEQFF. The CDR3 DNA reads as TGTGCCAGCAGCATACTCAATGAGCAGTTCTTC.